This T cell receptor (beta chain) was sequenced for a study of blood T cell repertoires in COVID-19 (dated by TCRdb to the early 2020s). Turning to the overall study: Samples covering the acute and convalescent phases of COVID-19 were provided by collaborators in the United States, Italy and Spain. The material from the prospective study consisted of cDNA or gDNA derived from T cells, B-cell-depleted T cells, or PBMCs. Deeply sampled blood TCRbeta repertoires from subjects exposed to, actively infected with, or recovered from COVID-19 were included in the dataset. The repertoires were released in a freely available public database meant as a resource for research on the immune response to SARS-CoV-2. Samples were obtained from the ongoing ImmuneRACE study (first 160 participants) and from over 1,000 subjects provided by 6 global collaborators. Sample metadata almost always included a de-identified subject ID, COVID-19 status, age in years and sex. Where HLA class I and class II types were available, the types were taken from metadata supplied by the sample provider, not from assay-based typing.

About this clone itself: The antigen it binds to is not known. Base quality data are lacking; no much larger clone is found one base away.

The CDR3 holds 17 amino acids from the cysteine to the phenylalanine. Only the CDR3 DNA is retained, 51 bases long and in frame from the first base. The collaborating institutions used their own protocols to collect whole blood in K2EDTA tubes. For TCRbeta analysis, collaborator samples were shipped as frozen whole blood, as isolated PBMCs, or as DNA extracted from either sample type. TCRbeta CDR3 regions were amplified from genomic DNA by means of the immunoSEQ Assay, a bias-controlled multiplex PCR. Processing in the source paper ran as follows. The number of nucleated cells in each sample was estimated by amplification of reference gene primers within the assay. To quantify the absolute abundance of each unique TCRbeta CDR3 rearrangement, sequence reads were collapsed and filtered. For each sample, productive Simpson clonality was calculated as the square root of Simpson's diversity index across productive rearrangements. TCRdb took this table from immuneACCESS and kept in-frame rearrangements with V and J called. Such tables lack part of the clones; where checked against another copy, unresolved V genes explain under half of the gap, and the rest is unexplained. That table supplies the V and J calls and clone size; D and trimming were determined from the DNA. The table for this sample lists about 100,000 clones; 90% to 95% of them were counted only once. Roughly 0.88% of the sample goes to the ten largest clones.

Overall study results and their limits: The quantity of clinical and demographic metadata differed by source and by participant and was supplied without curation.

The sequence came from a man in his fifties or sixties with acute or convalescent COVID-19. The V and J segments used are TRBV21-1 and TRBJ1-5. TRBV21-1 is a pseudogene segment. The specimen was peripheral blood. This receptor has the CDR3 CASRNTAGADRNQPQHF. Read as DNA, the sequence is TGTGCCAGCAGAAACACCGCGGGGGCCGATCGCAATCAGCCCCAGCATTTT.